The clone carrying this T cell receptor (beta chain) was counted a few times. What it binds is not known. RNA transcripts served as template for amplifying TCR beta CDR3 sequences. The first-round RT-PCR employed HTBI primers together with the Qiagen OneStep RT-PCR kit. A multiplex PCR was then performed as the second round. TCRdb passed the multiplex PCR reads through MiXCR, listing each CDR3 protein once. The sample carries about 220,000 distinct CDR3 sequences, roughly 21% recorded once. The record originates from a study of Graves' ophthalmopathy and Graves' hyperthyroidism. Between the trimmed V and J ends, which lost 6 bases and 1 base, there was a span of 12 bases. There are 14 residues in the CDR3. Looked up from germline, CDR1 is MDHEN and CDR2 is SYDVKM. Pregnancy or lactation, uncontrolled infections and other autoimmune diseases were grounds for excluding patients. The study, taken as a whole, reports: A model built from 13 signatures distinguished ophthalmopathy from stable hyperthyroidism with approximately 88% sensitivity and 81.08% specificity.

The chain uses TRBV28 and TRBJ1-1; no clear D. Sequenced material: peripheral blood. This clonotype was obtained from a woman aged 45-65 years with Graves' ophthalmopathy. The CDR3 sequence: CASSPLPPNTEAFF. The CDR3 DNA reads as TGTGCCAGCAGCCCACTCCCACCGAACACTGAAGCTTTCTTT.